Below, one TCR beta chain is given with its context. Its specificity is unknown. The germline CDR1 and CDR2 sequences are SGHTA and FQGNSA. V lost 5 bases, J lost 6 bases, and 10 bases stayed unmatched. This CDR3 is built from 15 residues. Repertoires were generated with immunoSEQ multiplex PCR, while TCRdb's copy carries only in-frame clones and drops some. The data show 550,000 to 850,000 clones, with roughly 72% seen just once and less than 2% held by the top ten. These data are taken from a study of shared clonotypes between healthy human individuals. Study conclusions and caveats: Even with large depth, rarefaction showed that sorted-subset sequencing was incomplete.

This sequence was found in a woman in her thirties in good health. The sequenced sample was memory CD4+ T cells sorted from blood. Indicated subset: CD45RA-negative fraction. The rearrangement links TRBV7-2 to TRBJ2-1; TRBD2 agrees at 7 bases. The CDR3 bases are TGTGCCAGCAGCAGAGCGGGGAATTCGGTCAATGAGCAGTTCTTC. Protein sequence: CASSRAGNSVNEQFF.